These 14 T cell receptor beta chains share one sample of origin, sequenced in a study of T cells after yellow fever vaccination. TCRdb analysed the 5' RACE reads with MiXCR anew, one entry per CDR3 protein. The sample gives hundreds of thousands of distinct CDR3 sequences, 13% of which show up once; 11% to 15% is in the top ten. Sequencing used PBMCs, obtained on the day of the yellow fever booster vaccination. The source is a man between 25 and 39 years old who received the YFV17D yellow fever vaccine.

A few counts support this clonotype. In DNA form, the CDR3 reads TGCGCCAGCAGCGAGGCGGGCAGGCCTTCAATAGCCAAAAACATTCAGTACTTC. This gives the protein CASSEAGRPSIAKNIQYF. The V and J genes are TRBV5-1 and TRBJ2-4; D perhaps matches TRBD2 (5 bases). The V end lost 4 bases, the J end lost 0 bases, and 20 bases lay between the germline ends. Per the germline V gene, CDR1 is SGHRS and CDR2 is YFSETQ. The CDR3 sequence is 18 residues long.

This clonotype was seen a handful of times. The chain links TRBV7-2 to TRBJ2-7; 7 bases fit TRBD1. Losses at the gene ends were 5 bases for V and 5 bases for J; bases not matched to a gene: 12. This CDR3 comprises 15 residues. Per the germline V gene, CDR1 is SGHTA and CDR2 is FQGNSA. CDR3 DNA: TGTGCCAGCAGCCTCGCCCCCGGGACAGCTAACGAGCAGTACTTC. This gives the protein CASSLAPGTANEQYF.

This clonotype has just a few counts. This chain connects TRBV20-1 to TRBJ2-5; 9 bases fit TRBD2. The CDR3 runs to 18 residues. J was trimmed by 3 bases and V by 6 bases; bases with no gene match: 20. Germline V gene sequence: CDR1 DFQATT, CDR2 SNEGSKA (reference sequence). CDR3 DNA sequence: TGCAGTGCCGAGAGTGGGTTAGCGGGAGAGGTAGGGGAAGAGACCCAGTACTTC. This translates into CSAESGLAGEVGEETQYF.

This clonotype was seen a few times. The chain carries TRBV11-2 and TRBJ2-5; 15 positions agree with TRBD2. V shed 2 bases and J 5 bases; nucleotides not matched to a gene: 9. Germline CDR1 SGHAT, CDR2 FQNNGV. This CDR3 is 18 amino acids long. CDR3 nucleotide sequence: TGTGCCAGCAGCTTACGAGGACTAGCGGGAGGGCCGGGGGAGACCCAGTACTTC. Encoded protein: CASSLRGLAGGPGETQYF.

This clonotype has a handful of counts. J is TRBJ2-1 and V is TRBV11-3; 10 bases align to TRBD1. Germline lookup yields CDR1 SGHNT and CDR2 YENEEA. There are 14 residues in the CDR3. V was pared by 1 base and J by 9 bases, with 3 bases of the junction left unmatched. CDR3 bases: TGTGCCAGCAGCTTAGGACAGGGGGCGCGTGAGCAGTTCTTC. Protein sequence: CASSLGQGAREQFF.

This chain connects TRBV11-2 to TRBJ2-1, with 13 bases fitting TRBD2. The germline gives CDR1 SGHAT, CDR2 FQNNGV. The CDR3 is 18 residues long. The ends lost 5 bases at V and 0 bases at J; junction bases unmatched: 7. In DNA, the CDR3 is TGTGCCAGCAGCGGGACTAGCGGGGACTTCAGCTCCTACAATGAGCAGTTCTTC. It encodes CASSGTSGDFSSYNEQFF. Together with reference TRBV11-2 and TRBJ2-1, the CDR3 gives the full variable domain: EAGVAQSPRYKIIEKRQSVAFWCNPISGHATLYWYQQILGQGPKLLIQFQNNGVVDDSQLPKDRFSAERLKGVDSTLKIQPAKLEDSAVYLCASSGTSGDFSSYNEQFFGPGTRLTVL.

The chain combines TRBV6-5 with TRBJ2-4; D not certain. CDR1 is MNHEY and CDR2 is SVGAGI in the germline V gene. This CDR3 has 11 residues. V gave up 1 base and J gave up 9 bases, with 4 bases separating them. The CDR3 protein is CASSYLGIQYF. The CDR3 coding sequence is TGTGCCAGCAGTTACTTAGGCATTCAGTACTTC.

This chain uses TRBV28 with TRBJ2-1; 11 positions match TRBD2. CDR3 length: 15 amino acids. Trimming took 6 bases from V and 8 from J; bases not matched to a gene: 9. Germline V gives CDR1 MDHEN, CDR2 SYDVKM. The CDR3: CASRQGLAVFDEQFF. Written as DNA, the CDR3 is TGTGCCAGCAGGCAGGGACTAGCGGTATTCGATGAGCAGTTCTTC. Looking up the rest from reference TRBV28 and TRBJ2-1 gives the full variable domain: DVKVTQSSRYLVKRTGEKVFLECVQDMDHENMFWYRQDPGLGLRLIYFSYDVKMKEKGDIPEGYSVSREKKERFSLILESASTNQTSMYLCASRQGLAVFDEQFFGPGTRLTVL.

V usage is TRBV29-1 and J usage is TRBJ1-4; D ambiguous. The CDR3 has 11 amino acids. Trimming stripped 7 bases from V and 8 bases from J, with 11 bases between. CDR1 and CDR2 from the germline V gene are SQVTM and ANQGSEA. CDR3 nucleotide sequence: TGCAGCGCCGTTCGAGAAGAAAAACTGTTTTTT. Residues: CSAVREEKLFF.

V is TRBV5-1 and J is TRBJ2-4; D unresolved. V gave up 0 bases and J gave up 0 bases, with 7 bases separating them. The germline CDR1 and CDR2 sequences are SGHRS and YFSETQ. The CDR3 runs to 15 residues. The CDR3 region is CASSLVSRAKNIQYF. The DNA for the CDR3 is TGCGCCAGCAGCTTGGTTAGCAGAGCCAAAAACATTCAGTACTTC.

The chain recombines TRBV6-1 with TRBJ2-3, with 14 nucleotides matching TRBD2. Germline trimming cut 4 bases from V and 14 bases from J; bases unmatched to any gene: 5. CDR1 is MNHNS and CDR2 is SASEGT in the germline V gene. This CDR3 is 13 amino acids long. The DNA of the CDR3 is TGTGCCAGCAGTGCCGGGACTAGCGGGAGAGGGTATTTT. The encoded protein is CASSAGTSGRGYF.

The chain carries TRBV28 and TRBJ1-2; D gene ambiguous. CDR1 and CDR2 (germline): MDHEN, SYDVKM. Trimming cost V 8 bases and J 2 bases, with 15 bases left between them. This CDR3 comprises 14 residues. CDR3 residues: CASSAWAGNYGYTF. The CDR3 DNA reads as TGTGCCAGCTCCGCCTGGGCCGGAAACTATGGCTACACCTTC.

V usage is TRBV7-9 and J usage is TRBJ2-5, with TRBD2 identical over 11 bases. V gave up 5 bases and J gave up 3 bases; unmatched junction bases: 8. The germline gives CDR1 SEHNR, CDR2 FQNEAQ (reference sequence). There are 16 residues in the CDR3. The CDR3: CASSLWGTSGKETQYF. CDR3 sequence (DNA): TGTGCCAGCAGCCTATGGGGGACTAGCGGAAAAGAGACCCAGTACTTC. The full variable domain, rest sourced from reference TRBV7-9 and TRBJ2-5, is DTGVSQNPRHKITKRGQNVTFRCDPISEHNRLYWYRQTLGQGPEFLTYFQNEAQLEKSRLLSDRFSAERPKGSFSTLEIQRTEQGDSAMYLCASSLWGTSGKETQYFGPGTRLLVL.

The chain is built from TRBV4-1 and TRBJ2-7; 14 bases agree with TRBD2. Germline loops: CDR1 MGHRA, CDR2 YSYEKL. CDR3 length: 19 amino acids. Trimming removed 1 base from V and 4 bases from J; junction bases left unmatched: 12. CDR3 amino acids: CASSQVLPGLAGVAYEQYF. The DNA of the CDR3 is TGCGCCAGCAGCCAAGTCCTACCGGGACTAGCGGGAGTAGCTTACGAGCAGTACTTC.